This record covers a single T cell receptor beta chain. This specimen comes from a study of blood T cell repertoires in COVID-19. The wider study: Sites in the United States, Italy and Spain provided acute and convalescent COVID-19 samples. T cells, B-cell-depleted T cells, or PBMCs provided the cDNA or gDNA that served as material.

This CDR3 comprises 13 residues. CDR1 and CDR2 (germline): SEHNR, FQNEAQ (reference sequence). V lost 5 bases to trimming and J lost 4 bases, with 11 bases between them. Original handling: It was from reference gene primer amplification that nucleated cell counts were estimated. TCRdb's copy holds only in-frame clones and misses some; the assay was immunoSEQ multiplex PCR. That table is the source of V, J and clone size, and D and trimming were worked out from the DNA. This table has 34,000 or so clones, over 70% appearing once. The sequence came from a man older than 75 with acute or convalescent COVID-19. J is TRBJ1-2 and V is TRBV7-9, with D perhaps TRBD1 (6 bases). What was sequenced was peripheral blood. The CDR3: CASSSDRLYGYTF. The DNA for the CDR3 is TGTGCCAGCAGCAGCGACAGGCTCTATGGCTACACCTTC.